This T cell receptor (beta chain) was documented in a study of Ad26.COV2.S vaccination and SARS-CoV-2 variants (dated by TCRdb to about 2021). About the study as a whole: Vaccine-arm donors came from COV1001, a multicentre, randomized, double-blind, placebo-controlled phase I-IIa trial of Ad26.COV2.S in healthy adults. Dosing of Ad26.COV2.S was intramuscular, at either 5x10^10 or 1x10^11 viral particles, delivered as one shot or as two shots spaced 56 days apart. TCRbeta repertoire sequencing was used to assess the specificity and breadth of SARS-CoV-2-reactive T cell receptors after Ad26.COV2.S vaccination. The TCR-sequenced set comprised about 32 samples: around 20 Ad26.COV2.S vaccine recipients, 5 placebo recipients and 8 SARS-CoV-2 convalescent individuals. Trial participants were randomized into five groups of five: low-dose or high-dose Ad26.COV2.S given once or twice, or placebo on both occasions. Throughout the experiments and outcome assessment, investigators stayed blinded to trial group allocation.

Overall study outcomes, separate from this receptor: The study was not powered to compare responses between vaccine doses or regimens. After vaccination, substantial breadth of spike-specific CD8+ and CD4+ T cell responses was reported. Vaccine and placebo recipients had comparable non-spike TCR breadth, which fits with the vaccine containing only spike. Higher spike-specific TCR breadth was observed in Ad26.COV2.S recipients than in placebo recipients (P = 0.0014). The authors noted that total T cell responses may have been underestimated by the TCR breadth and depth analyses.

The germline V gene yields MDHEN for CDR1 and SYDVKM for CDR2. The CDR3 sequence holds 12 residues, the cysteine and phenylalanine included. Left in the record is the CDR3 DNA by itself, 36 bases read in frame from the first base. The V end loses 2 bases and the J end loses 0 bases, and a stretch of 2 bases separates them. TCRbeta CDR3 regions were sequenced with the immunoSEQ Assay. After extraction, genomic DNA underwent amplification by bias-controlled multiplex PCR, followed by high-throughput sequencing. The paper's processing steps were these. To quantify the absolute abundance of every unique TCRbeta CDR3 region, sequences were collapsed and filtered. T cell fraction was estimated by normalizing TCRbeta template counts to usable DNA, which was measured by amplifying reference genes present in all nucleated cells. Repertoire TCRs were annotated as SARS-CoV-2-specific when V gene, CDR3 amino acid sequence and J gene were exactly matched to a known reactive TCR set. The reference SARS-CoV-2 TCR set was derived from MIRA and filtered for enrichment in COVID-19-positive ImmuneCODE repertoires, a step that removed public or cross-reactive TCRs. Based on the MIRA antigens, annotated TCRs were further analysed at the level of specific ORF or position within ORF. Depth was the summed frequency of annotated unique rearrangements, while breadth was defined as annotated unique rearrangements over total unique productive rearrangements. TCR breadth was compared between groups using two-sided Wilcoxon rank-sum tests. This is the immuneACCESS table as TCRdb keeps it, with only in-frame sequences that have V and J called. A part of the clones is gone; compared with another copy, unresolved V genes explain less than half, and the rest is unexplained. V and J calls and clone size follow that table, whereas D and trimming were derived from the DNA. Within this sample are 440,000 or so clones, with 89% of them counted one time only. The ten largest make up under 2% of the sample.

The treatment or condition label on this specimen signifies: about 20 received Ad26.COV2.S at low or high dose, single or two shots; about 5 received placebo; per-sample allocation not given. For vaccine and placebo recipients, repertoires were sequenced using samples collected on day 63 after the first injection. In Cohort 1b, about two dozen adults aged 18-55 years were enrolled at a single site in Boston, USA, between 29 July and 7 August 2020. Ad26.COV2.S consisted of a replication-incompetent adenovirus type 26 vector by which a prefusion-stabilized SARS-CoV-2 spike protein from the original Wuhan strain was expressed. As regards this clone: Its specific antigen is unknown. This may stem from a read error, because a much larger clone lies one nucleotide away. Within the sample, other DNA sequences also encode this same CDR3.

The source material was peripheral blood, sampled in a trial of Ad26.COV2.S vaccine versus placebo. The receptor chain draws on TRBV28 and TRBJ2-7; the D gene remains uncertain. The TCR was taken from a person between 18 and 59 years old who received the Ad26.COV2.S COVID-19 vaccine or a placebo. The nucleotides read TGTGCCAGCAGTTTAGGCTCCTACGAGCAGTACTTC. The resulting protein is CASSLGSYEQYF.